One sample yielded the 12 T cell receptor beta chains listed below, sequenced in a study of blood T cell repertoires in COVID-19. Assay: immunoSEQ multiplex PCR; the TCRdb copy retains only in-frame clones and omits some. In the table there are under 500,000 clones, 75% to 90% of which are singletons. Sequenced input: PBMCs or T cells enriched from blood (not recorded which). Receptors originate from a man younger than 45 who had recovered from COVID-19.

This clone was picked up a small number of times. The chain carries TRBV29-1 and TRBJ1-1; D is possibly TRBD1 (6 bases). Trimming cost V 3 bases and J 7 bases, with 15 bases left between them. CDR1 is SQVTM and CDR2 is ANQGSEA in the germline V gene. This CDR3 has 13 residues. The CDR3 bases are TGCAGCGTTGATAAAGGCAGGGGAGTTGAAGCTTTCTTT. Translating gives CSVDKGRGVEAFF.

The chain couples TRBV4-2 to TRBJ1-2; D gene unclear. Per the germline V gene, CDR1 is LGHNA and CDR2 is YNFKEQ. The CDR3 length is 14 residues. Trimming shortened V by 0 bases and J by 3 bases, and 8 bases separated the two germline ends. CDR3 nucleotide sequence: TGTGCCAGCAGCCAAGAGGTCCAGGACTATGGCTACACCTTC. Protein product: CASSQEVQDYGYTF.

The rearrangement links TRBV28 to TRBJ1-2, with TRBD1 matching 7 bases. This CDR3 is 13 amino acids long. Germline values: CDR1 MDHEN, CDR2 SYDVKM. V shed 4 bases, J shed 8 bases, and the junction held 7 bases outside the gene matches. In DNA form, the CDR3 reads TGTGCCAGCAGTTCGGACAGGCCGGGGGGCTACACCTTC. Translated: CASSSDRPGGYTF.

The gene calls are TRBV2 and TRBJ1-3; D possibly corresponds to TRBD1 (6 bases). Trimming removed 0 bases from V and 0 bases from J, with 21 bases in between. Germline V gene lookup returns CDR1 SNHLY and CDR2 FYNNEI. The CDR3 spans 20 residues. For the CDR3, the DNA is TGTGCCAGCAGTGAAGCGCTTTTCGGGACACCCTCTTTCTCTGGAAACACCATATATTTT. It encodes CASSEALFGTPSFSGNTIYF.

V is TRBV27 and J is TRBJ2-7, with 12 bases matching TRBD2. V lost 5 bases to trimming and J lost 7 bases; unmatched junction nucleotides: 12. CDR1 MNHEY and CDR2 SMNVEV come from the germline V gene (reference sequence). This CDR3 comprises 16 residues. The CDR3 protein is CASSTPTSGSRGEQYF. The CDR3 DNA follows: TGTGCCAGCAGTACTCCGACTAGCGGGAGCCGCGGAGAGCAGTACTTC.

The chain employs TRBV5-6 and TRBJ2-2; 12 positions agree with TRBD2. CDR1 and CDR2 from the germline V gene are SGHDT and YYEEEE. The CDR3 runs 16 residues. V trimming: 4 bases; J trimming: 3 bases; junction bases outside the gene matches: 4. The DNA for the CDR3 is TGTGCCAGCAGCCTAGGGACTAGCGGGTACACCGGGGAGCTGTTTTTT. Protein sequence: CASSLGTSGYTGELFF.

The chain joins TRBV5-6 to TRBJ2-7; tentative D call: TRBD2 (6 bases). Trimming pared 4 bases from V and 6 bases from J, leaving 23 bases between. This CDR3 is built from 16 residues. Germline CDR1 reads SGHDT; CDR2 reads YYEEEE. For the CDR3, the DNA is TGTGCCAGCAGCCACAAGGGAGGTGGCCGGTGGCCCGAGCAGTACTTC. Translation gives CASSHKGGGRWPEQYF.

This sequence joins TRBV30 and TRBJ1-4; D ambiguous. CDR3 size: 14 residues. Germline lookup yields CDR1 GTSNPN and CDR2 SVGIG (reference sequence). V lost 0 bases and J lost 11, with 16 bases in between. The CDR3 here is CAWSVEGRSGKLFF. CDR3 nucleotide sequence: TGTGCCTGGAGTGTAGAAGGGAGGTCCGGGAAACTGTTTTTT. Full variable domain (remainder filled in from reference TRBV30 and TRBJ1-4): SQTIHQWPATLVQPVGSPLSLECTVEGTSNPNLYWYRQAAGRGLQLLFYSVGIGQISSEVPQNLSASRPQDRQFILSSKKLLLSDSGFYLCAWSVEGRSGKLFFGSGTQLSVL.

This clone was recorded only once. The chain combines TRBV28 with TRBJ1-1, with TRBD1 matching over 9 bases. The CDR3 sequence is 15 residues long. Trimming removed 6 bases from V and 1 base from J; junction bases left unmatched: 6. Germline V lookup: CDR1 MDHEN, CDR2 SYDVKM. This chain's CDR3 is CASRYTQGANTEAFF. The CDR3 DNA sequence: TGTGCCAGCAGATATACACAGGGGGCGAACACTGAAGCTTTCTTT. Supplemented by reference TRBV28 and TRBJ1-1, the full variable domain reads DVKVTQSSRYLVKRTGEKVFLECVQDMDHENMFWYRQDPGLGLRLIYFSYDVKMKEKGDIPEGYSVSREKKERFSLILESASTNQTSMYLCASRYTQGANTEAFFGQGTRLTVV.

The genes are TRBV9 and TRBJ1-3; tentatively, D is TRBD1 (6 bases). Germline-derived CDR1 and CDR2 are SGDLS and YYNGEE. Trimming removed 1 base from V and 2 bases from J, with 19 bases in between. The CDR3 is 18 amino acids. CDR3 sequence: CASSVSSPGQRTGNTIYF. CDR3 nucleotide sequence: TGTGCCAGCAGCGTATCTTCACCGGGACAAAGAACTGGAAACACCATATATTTT.

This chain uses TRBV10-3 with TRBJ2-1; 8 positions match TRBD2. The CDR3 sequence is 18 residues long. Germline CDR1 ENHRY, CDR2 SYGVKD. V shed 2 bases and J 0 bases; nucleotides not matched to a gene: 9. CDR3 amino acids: CAISEALWTSSSYNEQFF. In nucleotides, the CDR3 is TGTGCCATCAGTGAGGCCCTGTGGACTAGCAGCTCCTACAATGAGCAGTTCTTC.

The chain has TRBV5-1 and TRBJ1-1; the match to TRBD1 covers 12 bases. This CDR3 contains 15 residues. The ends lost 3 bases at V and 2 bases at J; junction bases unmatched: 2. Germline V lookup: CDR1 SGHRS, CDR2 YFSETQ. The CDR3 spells CASSYGTGGNTEAFF. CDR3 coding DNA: TGCGCCAGCAGCTACGGGACAGGGGGCAACACTGAAGCTTTCTTT.